These 6 T cell receptor beta chains originate from one sample sequenced in a study of shared clonotypes between healthy human individuals (dated by TCRdb to the early 2020s). The library relied on the immunoSEQ multiplex PCR assay. In TCRdb, the immuneACCESS table is reduced to in-frame sequences with V and J assigned. These tables do not hold every clone; where another copy was compared, an unresolved V gene accounts for under half, and the others remain unexplained. Counted in this sample were around 1,000,000 clones; roughly 80% of them appeared once. The ten top clones hold roughly 0.9% of the sample. Material for sequencing was memory CD4+ T cells from PBMCs. The intended sense of this specimen's cell subset or site label: CD45RA-negative fraction. The origin of the receptors is a man aged 18 to 30 in good health. Some clones in this sample may be carry-over from other donors' samples.

The chain uses TRBV30 and TRBJ1-2; D ambiguous. Trimming pared 4 bases from V and 12 bases from J, leaving 21 bases between. The CDR3 has 13 residues. From germline, CDR1 is GTSNPN and CDR2 SVGIG (reference sequence). As DNA, the CDR3 is TGTGCCTGGAAATCCTCGACGAGGGCGACTAACACCTTC. This codes for CAWKSSTRATNTF.

V and J are TRBV6-1 and TRBJ1-6; D is unresolved. The CDR3 is 14 residues long. V was clipped by 5 bases and J by 7 bases, with 12 bases between them. Germline CDR1 reads MNHNS; CDR2 reads SASEGT. The CDR3 loop reads CASSFLMGNSPLHF. CDR3 nucleotide sequence: TGTGCCAGCAGTTTCCTAATGGGCAATTCACCCCTCCACTTT.

Details on this clone: Different DNA sequences within this sample yield the same CDR3. The chain joins TRBV29-1 to TRBJ1-6; 7 bases line up with TRBD1. This CDR3 is 13 amino acids long. V shed 4 bases, J shed 8 bases, and the junction held 5 bases outside the gene matches. Germline V lookup: CDR1 SQVTM, CDR2 ANQGSEA. The CDR3 DNA sequence: TGCAGCGTTGCAGGCCAGGGGGATTCACCCCTCCACTTT. Its protein is CSVAGQGDSPLHF.

This chain connects TRBV5-1 to TRBJ2-3, with 12 positions matching TRBD1. V lost 3 bases and J lost 4; bases outside the gene matches: 6. The CDR3 has 16 residues. Germline lookup yields CDR1 SGHRS and CDR2 YFSETQ. The CDR3 spells CASSWGTGGASDTQYF. The CDR3 nucleotides read TGCGCCAGCAGCTGGGGGACAGGGGGCGCATCAGATACGCAGTATTTT.

This clone has more than one count but fewer than ten. Possible read error: a much larger clone is one base away. Other DNA variants within this sample encode the same CDR3. The chain couples TRBV5-1 to TRBJ1-1, with D maybe TRBD1 (5 bases). V lost 0 bases and J lost 1, with 7 bases in between. The germline V gene has CDR1 SGHRS and CDR2 YFSETQ. This CDR3 has 14 residues. CDR3 protein: CASSLVGGNTEAFF. CDR3 coding DNA: TGCGCCAGCAGCTTGGTTGGGGGGAACACTGAAGCTTTCTTT. The full variable domain, with the rest looked up from reference TRBV5-1 and TRBJ1-1, is KAGVTQTPRYLIKTRGQQVTLSCSPISGHRSVSWYQQTPGQGLQFLFEYFSETQRNKGNFPGRFSGRQFSNSRSEMNVSTLELGDSALYLCASSLVGGNTEAFFGQGTRLTVV.

This sequence joins TRBV5-5 and TRBJ2-7, with D tentatively TRBD1 or TRBD2 (5 bases each). Germline CDR1 is SGHKS and CDR2 is YYEKEE (reference sequence). The CDR3 covers 13 residues. Trimming took 4 bases from V and 5 from J, leaving 13 bases between them. The CDR3 bases are TGTGCCAGCAGCCCGGGACCGTTTAACGAGCAGTACTTC. As protein: CASSPGPFNEQYF.